This T cell receptor (beta chain) emerged from a study of blood T cell repertoires in COVID-19. Study details: Material from acute and convalescent COVID-19 was sourced from the United States, Italy and Spain.

This CDR3 has 14 amino acids. Per germline, CDR1 MNHEY and CDR2 SVGEGT. The junction had 8 bases not matched to a gene; V was cut back by 6 bases and J by 5 bases. Clones were read by immunoSEQ multiplex PCR, and TCRdb kept only the in-frame ones, dropping some. The sample records about 230,000 clones, roughly 80% being singletons. The genes are TRBV6-2 or TRBV6-3 and TRBJ1-1; 8 bases line up with TRBD1. This sequence originates from a woman in her forties or fifties with acute or convalescent COVID-19. Sequencing was done on a sample of peripheral blood. The CDR3 DNA follows: TGTGCCAGCAGACCTCAGGGGGCACGAACTGAAGCTTTCTTT. It specifies CASRPQGARTEAFF.